These T cell receptor beta chains were read from a single sample in a study of T cell responses to AZD1222 COVID-19 vaccine. Assay used: immunoSEQ multiplex PCR; TCRdb lists only in-frame clones, some missing. In the table there are around 120,000 clones, approximately 84% of which are singletons. Source: peripheral blood, taken on day 0 of AZD1222 vaccination. These receptors came from an adult in good health. Both conserved end residues are part of each CDR3. The D gene is left open where the match is weak. Some rows have no size entry. The others give once, few or many, or a class for an expanded clone.

. | TRBJ2-1 | TRBV6-5 | 15 | . | TGTGCCAGCAGTTACGCGGGGAGCTCCTACAATGAGCAGTTCTTC | CASSYAGSSYNEQFF
. | TRBJ1-2 | TRBV3-1/TRBV3-2 | 13 | . | TGTGCCAGCAGCTTTCAGACCTATGATGGCTACACCTTC | CASSFQTYDGYTF
. | TRBJ2-2 | TRBV5-1 | 12 | . | TGCGCCACGCGTTATAGGGACGGGGAGCTGTTTTTT | CATRYRDGELFF
. | TRBJ2-1 | TRBV5-1 | 17 | TRBD2 | TGCGCCAGCAGCTTGGTCCCCAAGCGGGAGTATTTGGATGAGCAGTTCTTC | CASSLVPKREYLDEQFF
once | TRBJ2-1 | TRBV19 | 15 | . | TGTGCCAGTAGTATCCGGGACACAACCTACAATGAGCAGTTCTTC | CASSIRDTTYNEQFF
. | TRBJ1-1 | TRBV28 | 14 | . | TGTGCCAGCACTACCCGGGGGGGTATCACTGAAGCTTTCTTT | CASTTRGGITEAFF
. | TRBJ2-1 | TRBV6-5 | 14 | . | TGTGCCAGCAGTTACGGACGGCTGGCGAATGAGCAGTTCTTC | CASSYGRLANEQFF
once | TRBJ2-3 | TRBV30 | 13 | . | TGTGCCTGGGGGTCTAGTCTTACAGATACGCAGTATTTT | CAWGSSLTDTQYF
. | TRBJ1-2 | TRBV7-9 | 14 | . | TGTGCCAGCATCTCGGACAGTCGCGGGTATGGCTACACCTTC | CASISDSRGYGYTF
once | TRBJ1-3 | TRBV3-1/TRBV3-2 | 12 | . | TGTGCCAGCTGGTCCTCTGGAAACACCATATATTTT | CASWSSGNTIYF
. | TRBJ1-1 | TRBV15 | 17 | . | TGTGCCACCAGCAGAGATCGGGTTAAGTTACTAGGGGCTGAAGCTTTCTTT | CATSRDRVKLLGAEAFF
. | TRBJ2-7 | TRBV19 | 13 | TRBD1 | TGTGCCAGTAGTTTTCGACAGGGCTACGAGCAGTACTTC | CASSFRQGYEQYF
. | TRBJ1-2 | TRBV5-8 | 14 | . | TGTGCCAGCAGCCTGACAGAGCTCAACTATGGCTACACCTTC | CASSLTELNYGYTF
few | TRBJ1-2 | TRBV28 | 13 | TRBD1 | TGTGCCAGCAGTAGTGGACAGGACTATGGCTACACCTTC | CASSSGQDYGYTF
. | TRBJ1-1 | TRBV19 | 13 | . | TGTGCCAGTAGGACGGACGAAGACACTGAAGCTTTCTTT | CASRTDEDTEAFF